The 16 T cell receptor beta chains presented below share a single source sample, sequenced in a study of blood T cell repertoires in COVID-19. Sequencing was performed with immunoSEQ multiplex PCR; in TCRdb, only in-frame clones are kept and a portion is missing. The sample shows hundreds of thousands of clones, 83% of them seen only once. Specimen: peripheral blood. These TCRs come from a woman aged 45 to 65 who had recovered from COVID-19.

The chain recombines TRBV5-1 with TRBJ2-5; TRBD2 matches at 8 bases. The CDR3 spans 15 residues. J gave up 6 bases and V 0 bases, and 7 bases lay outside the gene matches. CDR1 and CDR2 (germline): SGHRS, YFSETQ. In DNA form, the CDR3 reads TGCGCCAGCAGCTTGGAGGCTAGCGGGCGGCAGACCCAGTACTTC. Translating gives CASSLEASGRQTQYF.

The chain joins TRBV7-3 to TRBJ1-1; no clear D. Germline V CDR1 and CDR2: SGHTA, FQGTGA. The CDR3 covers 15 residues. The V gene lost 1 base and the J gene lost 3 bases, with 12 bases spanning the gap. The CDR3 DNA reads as TGTGCCAGCAGCTTAATAAGATGGAGTTACACTGAAGCTTTCTTT. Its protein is CASSLIRWSYTEAFF.

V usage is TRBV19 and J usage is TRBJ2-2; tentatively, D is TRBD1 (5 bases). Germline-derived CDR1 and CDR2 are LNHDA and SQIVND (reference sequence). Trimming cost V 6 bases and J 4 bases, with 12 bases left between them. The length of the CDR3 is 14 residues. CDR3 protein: CASSPPGSTGELFF. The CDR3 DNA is TGTGCCAGTAGCCCTCCAGGGTCCACCGGGGAGCTGTTTTTT.

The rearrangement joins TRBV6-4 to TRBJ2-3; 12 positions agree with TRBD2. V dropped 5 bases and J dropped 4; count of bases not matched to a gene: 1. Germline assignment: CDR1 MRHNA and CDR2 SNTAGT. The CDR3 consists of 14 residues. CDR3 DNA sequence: TGTGCCAGCAGTTGGACTAGCGGGGCAGATACGCAGTATTTT. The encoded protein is CASSWTSGADTQYF.

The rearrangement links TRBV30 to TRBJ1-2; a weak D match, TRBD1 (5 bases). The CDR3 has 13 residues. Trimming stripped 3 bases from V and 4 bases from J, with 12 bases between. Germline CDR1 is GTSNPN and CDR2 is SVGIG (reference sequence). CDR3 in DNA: TGTGCCTGGAGGCCTGGGGGAGGCTATGGCTACACCTTC. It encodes CAWRPGGGYGYTF.

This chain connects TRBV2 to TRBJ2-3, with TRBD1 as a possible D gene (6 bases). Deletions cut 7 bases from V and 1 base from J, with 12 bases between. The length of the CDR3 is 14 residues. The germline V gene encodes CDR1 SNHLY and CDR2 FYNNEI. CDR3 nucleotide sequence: TGTGCCAGCACGGTTAACAGGGGCACAGATACGCAGTATTTT. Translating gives CASTVNRGTDTQYF.

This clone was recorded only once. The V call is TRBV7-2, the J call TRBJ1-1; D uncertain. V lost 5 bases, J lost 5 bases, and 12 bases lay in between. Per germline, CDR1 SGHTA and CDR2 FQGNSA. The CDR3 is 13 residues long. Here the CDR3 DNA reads TGTGCCAGCAGCGAGGGTATAAGGACTGAAGCTTTCTTT. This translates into CASSEGIRTEAFF.

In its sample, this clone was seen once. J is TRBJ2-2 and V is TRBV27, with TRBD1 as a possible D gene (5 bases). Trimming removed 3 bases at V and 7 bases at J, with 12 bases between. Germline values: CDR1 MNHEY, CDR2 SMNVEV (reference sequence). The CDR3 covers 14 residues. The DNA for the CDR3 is TGTGCCAGCAGTTTCGGTGGGGCCGTCGGGGAGCTGTTTTTT. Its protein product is CASSFGGAVGELFF.

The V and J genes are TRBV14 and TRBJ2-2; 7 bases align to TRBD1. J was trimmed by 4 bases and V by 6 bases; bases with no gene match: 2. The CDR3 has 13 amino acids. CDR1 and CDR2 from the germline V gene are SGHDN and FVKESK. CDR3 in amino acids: CASRQGSTGELFF. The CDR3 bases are TGTGCCAGCAGACAGGGGAGCACCGGGGAGCTGTTTTTT.

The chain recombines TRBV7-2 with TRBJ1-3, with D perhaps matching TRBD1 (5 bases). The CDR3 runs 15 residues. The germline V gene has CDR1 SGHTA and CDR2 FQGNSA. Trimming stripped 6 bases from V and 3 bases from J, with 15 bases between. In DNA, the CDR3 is TGTGCCAGCAGACCTGGGGGGATGCGTGGAAACACCATATATTTT. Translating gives CASRPGGMRGNTIYF.

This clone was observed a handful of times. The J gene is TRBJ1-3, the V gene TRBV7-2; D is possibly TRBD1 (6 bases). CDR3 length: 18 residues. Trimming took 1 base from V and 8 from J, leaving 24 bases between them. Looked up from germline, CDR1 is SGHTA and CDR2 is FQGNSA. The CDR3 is CASSLGVIGIAGEDTIYF. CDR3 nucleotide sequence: TGTGCCAGCAGCTTAGGCGTCATAGGGATCGCAGGGGAAGACACCATATATTTT.

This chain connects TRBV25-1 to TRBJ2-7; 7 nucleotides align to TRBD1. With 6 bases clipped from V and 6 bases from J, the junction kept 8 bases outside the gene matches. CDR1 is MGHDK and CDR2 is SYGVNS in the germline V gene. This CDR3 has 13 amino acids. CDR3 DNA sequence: TGTGCCAGCAGCCAGGGCGGACAGGCCGAGCAGTACTTC. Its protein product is CASSQGGQAEQYF.

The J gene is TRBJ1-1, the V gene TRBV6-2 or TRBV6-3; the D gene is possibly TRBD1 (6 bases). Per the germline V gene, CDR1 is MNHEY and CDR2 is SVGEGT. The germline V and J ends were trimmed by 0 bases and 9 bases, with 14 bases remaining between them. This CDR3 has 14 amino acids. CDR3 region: CASSYSTSGAKAFF. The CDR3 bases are TGTGCCAGCAGTTACTCGACATCAGGGGCGAAAGCTTTCTTT.

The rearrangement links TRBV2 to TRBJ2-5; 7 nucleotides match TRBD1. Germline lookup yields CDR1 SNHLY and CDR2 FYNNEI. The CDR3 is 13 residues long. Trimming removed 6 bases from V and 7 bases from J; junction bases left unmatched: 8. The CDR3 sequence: CASSRGTFGTQYF. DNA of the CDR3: TGTGCCAGCAGCAGGGGGACGTTTGGGACCCAGTACTTC.

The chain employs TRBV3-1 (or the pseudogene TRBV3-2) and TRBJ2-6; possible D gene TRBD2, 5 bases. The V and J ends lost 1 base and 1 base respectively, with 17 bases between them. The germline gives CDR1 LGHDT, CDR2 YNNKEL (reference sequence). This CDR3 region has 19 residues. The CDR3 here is CASSQVPRAGMSGANVLTF. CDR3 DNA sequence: TGTGCCAGCAGCCAAGTCCCCCGGGCGGGCATGTCTGGGGCCAACGTCCTGACTTTC.

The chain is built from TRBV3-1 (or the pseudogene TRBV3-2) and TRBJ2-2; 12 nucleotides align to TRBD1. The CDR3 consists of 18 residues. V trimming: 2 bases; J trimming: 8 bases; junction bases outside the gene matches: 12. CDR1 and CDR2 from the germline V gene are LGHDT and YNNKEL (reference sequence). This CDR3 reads CASSQFRDRGRAEGELFF. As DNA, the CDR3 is TGTGCCAGCAGCCAATTCCGGGACAGGGGGCGAGCGGAGGGGGAGCTGTTTTTT.